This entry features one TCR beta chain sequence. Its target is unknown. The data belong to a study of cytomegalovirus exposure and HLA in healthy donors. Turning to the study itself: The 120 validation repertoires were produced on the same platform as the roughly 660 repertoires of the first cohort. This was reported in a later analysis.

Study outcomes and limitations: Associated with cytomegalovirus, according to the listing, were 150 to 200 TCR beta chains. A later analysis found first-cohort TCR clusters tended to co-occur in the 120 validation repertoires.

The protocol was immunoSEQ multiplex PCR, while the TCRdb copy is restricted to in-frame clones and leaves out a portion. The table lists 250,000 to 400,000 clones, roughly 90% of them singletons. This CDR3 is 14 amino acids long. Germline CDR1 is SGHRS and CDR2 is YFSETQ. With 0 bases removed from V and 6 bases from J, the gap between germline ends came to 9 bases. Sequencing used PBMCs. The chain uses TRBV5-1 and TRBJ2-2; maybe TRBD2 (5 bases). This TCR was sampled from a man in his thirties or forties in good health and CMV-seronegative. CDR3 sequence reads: CASSLAGVAGELFF. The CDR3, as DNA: TGCGCCAGCAGCTTGGCCGGGGTTGCCGGGGAGCTGTTTTTT.